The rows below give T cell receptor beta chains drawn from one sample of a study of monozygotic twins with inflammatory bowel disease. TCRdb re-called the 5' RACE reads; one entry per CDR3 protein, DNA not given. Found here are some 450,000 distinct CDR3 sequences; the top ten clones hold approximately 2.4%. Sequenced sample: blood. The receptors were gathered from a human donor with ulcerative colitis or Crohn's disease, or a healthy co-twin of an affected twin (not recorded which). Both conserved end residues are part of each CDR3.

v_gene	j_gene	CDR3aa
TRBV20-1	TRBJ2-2	CSASRGPYTGELFF
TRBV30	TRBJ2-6	CAWSMYSGANVLTF
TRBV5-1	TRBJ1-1	CASSFNRQNTEAFF
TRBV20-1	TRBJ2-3	CSALFRGGSNTQYF
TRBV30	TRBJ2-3	CAWSPGLGTDTQYF
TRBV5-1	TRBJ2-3	CASRSRDPRVDTQYF
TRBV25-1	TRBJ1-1	CASSADGLNTEAFF
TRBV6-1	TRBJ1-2	CASKATQSMGGYTF
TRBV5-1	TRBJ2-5	CASSSRGGAGETQYF
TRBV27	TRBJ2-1	CASRPQGARDEQFF
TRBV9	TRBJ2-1	CASSSSGGWNEQFF
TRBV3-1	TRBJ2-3	CASSQVTGGGTDTQYF
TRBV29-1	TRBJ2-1	CSVARLAGVNEQFF
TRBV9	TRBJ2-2	CASSVPPLAGATGELFF
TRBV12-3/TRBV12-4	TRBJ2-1	CASTVAGGNYNEQFF
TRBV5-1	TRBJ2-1	CASSLMGTGYNEQFF
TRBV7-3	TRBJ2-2	CASSLTGGLAGGTGELFF
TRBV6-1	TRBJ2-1	CASRAYGRDSYNEQFF
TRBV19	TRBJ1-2	CASSTLTGLAGYTF
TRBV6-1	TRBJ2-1	CASSKARGFGNEQFF
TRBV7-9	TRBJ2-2	CASSFQPAGRDAGELFF
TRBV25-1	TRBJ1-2	CASSEQGAGYGYTF
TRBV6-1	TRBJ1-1	CASRKQGGNTEAFF
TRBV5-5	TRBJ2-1	CASSLASGAYNEQFF
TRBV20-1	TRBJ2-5	CSAKGPGERETQYF
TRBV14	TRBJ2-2	CASSPGPTGELFF
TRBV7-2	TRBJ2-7	CASSPAATAYEQYF
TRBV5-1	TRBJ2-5	CASSSNDRGGGETQYF
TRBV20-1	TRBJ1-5	CSAPRGGGPQHF
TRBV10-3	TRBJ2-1	CALRQEIYNEQFF
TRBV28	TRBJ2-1	CASSLGTLARNEQFF